This T cell receptor beta chain appears in the sequencing data of a study of cytomegalovirus exposure and HLA in healthy donors. V was trimmed by 0 bases and J by 12 bases, leaving 15 bases between them. Germline V gene sequence: CDR1 MGHRA, CDR2 YSYEKL. This CDR3 comprises 15 residues. PCR amplification relied on 60 Vbeta primers (plus 13 Jbeta primers). TCRdb keeps only in-frame clones here, not all; method: immunoSEQ multiplex PCR. The sample's table shows about 88,000 clones. The chain combines TRBV4-1 with TRBJ2-6; D is unresolved. The sample was PBMCs. This TCR was recovered from a girl aged 5 to 17 in good health and CMV-seropositive. The CDR3 DNA follows: TGCGCCAGCAGCCAAGAAGAACAGACGCCTTCCGTCCTGACTTTC. The encoded protein is CASSQEEQTPSVLTF.